This entry lists 13 T cell receptor beta chains sequenced from one sample in a study of T cells in lung cancer brain metastases. Assay used: immunoSEQ multiplex PCR; TCRdb lists only in-frame clones, some missing. The sample has about 2,800 clones; approximately 91% are singletons. Material for sequencing was tumor tissue from the primary lung tumor. The receptor set was obtained from a woman aged 45-59 years with non-small cell lung cancer.

This rearrangement joins TRBV2 to TRBJ2-2; 9 bases map to TRBD1. The CDR3 loop spans 14 amino acids. J was trimmed by 7 bases and V by 6 bases; bases with no gene match: 6. Per germline, CDR1 SNHLY and CDR2 FYNNEI. This CDR3 reads CASRGGQGVGELFF. The DNA of the CDR3 is TGTGCCAGCAGGGGGGGACAGGGAGTCGGGGAGCTGTTTTTT.

V usage is TRBV7-2 and J usage is TRBJ2-3, with 7 bases lining up with TRBD1. The V segment lost 5 bases and the J segment 2 bases; nucleotides outside the gene matches: 7. Germline V gene data show CDR1 as SGHTA and CDR2 as FQGNSA. The CDR3 extends over 15 amino acids. The CDR3 DNA reads as TGTGCCAGCAGCCACCGGGACAGATACACAGATACGCAGTATTTT. It codes for CASSHRDRYTDTQYF.

V is TRBV29-1 and J is TRBJ2-5, with 14 bases identical to TRBD2. The germline gives CDR1 SQVTM, CDR2 ANQGSEA. The CDR3 contains 16 residues. J was trimmed by 5 bases and V by 3 bases; bases with no gene match: 8. The CDR3 region is CSVERTSGGRIETQYF. CDR3 DNA sequence: TGCAGCGTTGAGAGGACTAGCGGGGGGAGGATTGAGACCCAGTACTTC.

The chain uses TRBV5-4 and TRBJ2-5; 7 bases line up with TRBD1. The CDR3 covers 14 residues. With V trimmed by 4 bases and J by 3 bases, 6 bases remained unmatched. Looked up from germline, CDR1 is SGHNT and CDR2 is YYREEE (reference sequence). CDR3 in amino acids: CASSPPTGKETQYF. For the CDR3, the DNA is TGTGCCAGCAGCCCACCGACAGGGAAAGAGACCCAGTACTTC.

This chain connects TRBV7-9 to TRBJ1-2, with 10 bases that match TRBD1. This CDR3 is 17 amino acids long. V shed 6 bases and J 1 base; nucleotides not matched to a gene: 11. Germline V gene lookup returns CDR1 SEHNR and CDR2 FQNEAQ (reference sequence). CDR3: CASSPGTGADCNYGYTF. The CDR3 nucleotides read TGTGCCAGCAGTCCCGGGACAGGGGCCGATTGTAACTATGGCTACACCTTC.

The gene calls are TRBV18 and TRBJ2-2; tentative D call: TRBD2 (5 bases). CDR1 is KGHSH and CDR2 is LQKENI in the germline V gene. This CDR3 contains 18 residues. The V end lost 0 bases, the J end lost 8 bases, and 22 bases lay between the germline ends. CDR3 protein: CASSPPWVEALNAGELFF. DNA for the CDR3: TGTGCCAGCTCACCACCCTGGGTGGAGGCCCTGAACGCTGGGGAGCTGTTTTTT.

This clone was observed a single time. The chain is built from TRBV7-2 and TRBJ1-1; 7 nucleotides line up with TRBD1. Trimming cost V 2 bases and J 8 bases; bases outside gene matches: 2. CDR1 and CDR2 from the germline V gene are SGHTA and FQGNSA. This CDR3 contains 12 residues. The DNA of the CDR3 is TGTGCCAGCAGCTTAAGGGGGCCCGAAGCTTTCTTT. Amino acid sequence: CASSLRGPEAFF.

The chain is built from TRBV9 and TRBJ2-3; TRBD1 matches 9 bases. Germline CDR1 is SGDLS and CDR2 is YYNGEE. This CDR3 comprises 16 residues. J lost 2 bases, V lost 3 bases, and 7 bases had no gene match. The CDR3 here is CASSALGTGNTDTQYF. Here the CDR3 DNA reads TGTGCCAGCAGCGCGCTTGGGACAGGGAACACAGATACGCAGTATTTT. Full variable domain (missing parts from reference TRBV9 and TRBJ2-3): DSGVTQTPKHLITATGQRVTLRCSPRSGDLSVYWYQQSLDQGLQFLIQYYNGEERAKGNILERFSAQQFPDLHSELNLSSLELGDSALYFCASSALGTGNTDTQYFGPGTRLTVL.

The chain links TRBV10-3 to TRBJ1-3; 7 bases are shared with TRBD1. Germline CDR1 reads ENHRY; CDR2 reads SYGVKD. The CDR3 has 16 residues. Trimming removed 7 bases from V and 0 bases from J; junction bases left unmatched: 9. In DNA form, the CDR3 reads TGTGCCATCACCCAACAGGGGCCTCTCTCTGGAAACACCATATATTTT. This codes for CAITQQGPLSGNTIYF.

The genes are TRBV6-1 and TRBJ1-3; D is possibly TRBD1 (5 bases). The CDR3 covers 16 residues. Trimming pared 0 bases from V and 8 bases from J, leaving 17 bases between. Germline CDR1 and CDR2: MNHNS and SASEGT. CDR3 amino acids: CASSEALPRAGYTIYF. CDR3 bases: TGTGCCAGCAGTGAAGCGCTTCCCAGGGCAGGATACACCATATATTTT.

This chain uses TRBV18 with TRBJ1-6, with D unclear. The length of the CDR3 is 13 residues. V dropped 3 bases and J dropped 11 bases, with 11 bases sitting between them. Germline V gene data show CDR1 as KGHSH and CDR2 as LQKENI. Here the CDR3 DNA reads TGTGCCAGCTCACCGAACGCGGGGACACCCCTCCACTTT. Its translation: CASSPNAGTPLHF. Combining the CDR3 with reference TRBV18 and TRBJ1-6 gives the whole variable domain NAGVMQNPRHLVRRRGQEARLRCSPMKGHSHVYWYRQLPEEGLKFMVYLQKENIIDESGMPKERFSAEFPKEGPSILRIQQVVRGDSAAYFCASSPNAGTPLHFGNGTRLTVT.

The CDR3, as DNA: TGTGCCAGCAGACAGGGAGGCACCGGGGAGCTGTTTTTT. Residues: CASRQGGTGELFF. V gene TRBV19 combines with J gene TRBJ2-2; possibly TRBD1 for D (7 bases). Trimming removed 9 bases at V and 4 bases at J, with 12 bases between. This CDR3 spans 13 amino acids. Germline assignment: CDR1 LNHDA and CDR2 SQIVND (reference sequence).

The chain is built from TRBV7-9 and TRBJ1-1, with D possibly matching TRBD1 (5 bases). The germline V gene has CDR1 SEHNR and CDR2 FQNEAQ (reference sequence). V lost 4 bases, J lost 1 base, and 13 bases lay in between. This CDR3 is 15 amino acids long. The CDR3 DNA sequence: TGTGCCAGCAGCTCAGTCGCAGGGCAGAACACTGAAGCTTTCTTT. Its protein product is CASSSVAGQNTEAFF.